This TCR beta chain was recorded in a study of Ad26.COV2.S vaccination and SARS-CoV-2 variants. The sample's treatment: around 19 received Ad26.COV2.S at low or high dose, single or two shots; about 5 received placebo; per-sample allocation not given. Specimens were obtained on day 63 following the first vaccine or placebo injection. This CDR3 is built from 15 residues. The V and J ends lost 6 bases and 3 bases respectively, with 14 bases between them. CDR1 is SNHLY, CDR2 FYNNEI, per germline. Assay used: immunoSEQ multiplex PCR; TCRdb lists only in-frame clones, some missing. The sample consists of about 400,000 clones, 75% to 90% of them appearing once.

This clonotype originated in a person between 18 and 60 years old who received the Ad26.COV2.S COVID-19 vaccine or a placebo. The chain uses TRBV2 and TRBJ2-2; D tentatively fits TRBD1 or TRBD2 (5 bases each). The specimen comprised peripheral blood, sampled in a trial of Ad26.COV2.S vaccine versus placebo. CDR3 loop: CASRGWDGDTGELFF. Written as DNA, the CDR3 is TGTGCCAGCAGAGGTTGGGACGGAGACACCGGGGAGCTGTTTTTT.